Listed below are T cell receptor beta chains from one sample, sequenced in a study of human T cells and chemical hapten exposure. TCRdb reprocessed the RACE reads with MiXCR, giving one entry per CDR3 protein. The table lists under 130,000 distinct CDR3 sequences, 9.5% to 11% of them singletons. The starting material was whole blood, obtained in connection with sensitization to the hapten diphenylcyclopropenone (DPC). All receptors derive from a woman aged 40 to 49 with alopecia areata. Some clones in this sample may be carry-over from other donors' samples. The CDR3 runs from the conserved cysteine through the conserved F or W. D genes are given only for firm matches. Size values are once, few and many counts, or a class for expanded clones, and some rows have none.

TRBV12-3/TRBV12-4	TRBJ1-1	-	-	TGTGCCAGCAGTTTACCCGACAGGCTACAAGCTTTCTTT	CASSLPDRLQAFF
TRBV7-9	TRBJ2-3	-	many	TGTGCCAGCAGCTTAGCCACAGATACGCAGTATTTT	CASSLATDTQYF
TRBV28	TRBJ1-1	-	few	TGTGCCAGCAGTTCAATACAGGGCAGAGGCGCTTTCTTT	CASSSIQGRGAFF
TRBV10-3	TRBJ2-1	-	-	TGTGCCATCGGCGGGACTCGTTACAATGAGCAGTTCTTC	CAIGGTRYNEQFF
TRBV5-4	TRBJ2-7	TRBD2	-	TGTGCCAGCAGCTTGGCTAGCGGGGACTACGAGCAGTACTTC	CASSLASGDYEQYF
TRBV30	TRBJ1-1	-	many	TGTGCCTGGAGTGTACCCCAGGGGAGCTACAACACTGAAGCTTTCTTT	CAWSVPQGSYNTEAFF
TRBV12-3/TRBV12-4	TRBJ2-4	-	many	TGTGCCAGCAGTACTTTAGCCAAAAACATTCAGTACTTC	CASSTLAKNIQYF
TRBV12-3/TRBV12-4	TRBJ2-2	-	few	TGTGCCAGCAGTTTAGGGGGCTCAACCAACACCGGGGAGCTGTTTTTT	CASSLGGSTNTGELFF
TRBV6-2/TRBV6-3	TRBJ1-1	-	-	TGTGCCAGCAGGGATTTGCTTGGGGGCCCCGTTACTGAAGCTTTCTTT	CASRDLLGGPVTEAFF
TRBV20-1	TRBJ2-7	-	many	TGCAGTGCTAGACAATCCACCTACGAGCAGTACTTC	CSARQSTYEQYF